This T cell receptor beta chain appears in the sequencing data of a study of shared clonotypes between healthy human individuals. As for the study in general: Each donor had three CD4 naive, three CD4 memory, two CD8 naive and one CD8 memory plate.

Naive CD8 cells lacked CD45RO and underwent positive selection for CCR7, leaving out terminally differentiated effector memory CD45RA+ cells. Findings and limits, study-wide: Naive subsets generally exceeded memory subsets in estimated richness.

As concerns this clone: Its antigen is unknown.

Sorted-subset replicate PCRs used approximately 200 ng of genomic DNA. This amount corresponded to 30,000 to 35,000 T cell genomes. Using immunoSEQ multiplex PCR, the repertoire was profiled, and TCRdb retains in-frame clones only, with some absent. Of around 2,000,000 clones in the sample, about 95% were seen once. Germline assignment: CDR1 SNHLY and CDR2 FYNNEI. J gave up 2 bases and V 3 bases, and 7 bases lay outside the gene matches. There are 15 residues in the CDR3. The sample consisted of naive CD8+ T cells sorted from blood. The receptor's source is a man aged 18 to 30 in good health. The chain is built from TRBV2 and TRBJ2-7; 7 bases map to TRBD2. CDR3: CASSDPRDYPYEQYF. The CDR3 region has the DNA TGTGCCAGCAGTGATCCCCGGGACTACCCCTACGAGCAGTACTTC.